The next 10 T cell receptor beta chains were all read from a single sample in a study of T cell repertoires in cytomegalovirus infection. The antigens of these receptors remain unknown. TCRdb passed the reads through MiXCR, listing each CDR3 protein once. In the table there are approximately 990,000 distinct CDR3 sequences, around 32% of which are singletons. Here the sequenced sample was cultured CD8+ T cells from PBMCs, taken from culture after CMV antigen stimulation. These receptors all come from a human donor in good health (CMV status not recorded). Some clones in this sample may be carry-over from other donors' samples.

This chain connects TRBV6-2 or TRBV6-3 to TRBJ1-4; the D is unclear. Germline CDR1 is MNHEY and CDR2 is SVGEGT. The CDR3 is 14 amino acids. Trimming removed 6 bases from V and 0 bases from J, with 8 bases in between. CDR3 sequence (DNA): TGTGCCAGCAGCTCAGTCTCAACTAATGAAAAACTGTTTTTT. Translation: CASSSVSTNEKLFF.

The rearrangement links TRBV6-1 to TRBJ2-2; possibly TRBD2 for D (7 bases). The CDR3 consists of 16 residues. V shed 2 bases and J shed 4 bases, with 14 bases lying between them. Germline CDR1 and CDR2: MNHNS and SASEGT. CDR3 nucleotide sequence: TGTGCCAGCAGTGAATTCGGGGGGCGACCCACCGGGGAGCTGTTTTTT. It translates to CASSEFGGRPTGELFF.

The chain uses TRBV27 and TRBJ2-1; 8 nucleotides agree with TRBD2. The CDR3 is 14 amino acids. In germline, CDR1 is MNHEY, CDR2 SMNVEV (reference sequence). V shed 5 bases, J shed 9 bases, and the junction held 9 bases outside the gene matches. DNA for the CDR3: TGTGCCAGCAGTATAGGGGGTCGGGAGGGTGAGCAGTTCTTC. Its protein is CASSIGGREGEQFF.

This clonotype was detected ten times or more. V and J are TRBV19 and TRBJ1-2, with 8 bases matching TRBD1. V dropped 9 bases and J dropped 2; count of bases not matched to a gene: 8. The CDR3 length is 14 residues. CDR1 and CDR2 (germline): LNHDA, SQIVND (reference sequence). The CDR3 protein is CASSPGTGNYGYTF. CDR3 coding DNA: TGTGCCAGCAGTCCCGGGACAGGCAACTATGGCTACACCTTC.

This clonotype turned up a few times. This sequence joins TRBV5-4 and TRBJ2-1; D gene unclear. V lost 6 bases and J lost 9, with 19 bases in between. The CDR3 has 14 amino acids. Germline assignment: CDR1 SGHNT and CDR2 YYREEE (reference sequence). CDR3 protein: CASTLDILPVEQFF. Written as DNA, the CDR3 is TGTGCCAGCACCCTCGACATTCTCCCTGTTGAGCAGTTCTTC.

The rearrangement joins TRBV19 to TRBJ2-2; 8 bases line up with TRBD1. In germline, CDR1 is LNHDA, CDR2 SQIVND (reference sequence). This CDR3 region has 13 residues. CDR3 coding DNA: TGTGGGGCTCGGACAGGGCAGACCGGGGAGCTGTTTTTT. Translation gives CGARTGQTGELFF.

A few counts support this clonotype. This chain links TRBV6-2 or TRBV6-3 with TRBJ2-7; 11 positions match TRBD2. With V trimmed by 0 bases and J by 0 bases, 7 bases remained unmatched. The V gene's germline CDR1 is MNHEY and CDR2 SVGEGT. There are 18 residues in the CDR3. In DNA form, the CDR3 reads TGTGCCAGCAGTTACTCTCGGGCTAGCGGGGGGCACTCCTACGAGCAGTACGTC. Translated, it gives CASSYSRASGGHSYEQYV.

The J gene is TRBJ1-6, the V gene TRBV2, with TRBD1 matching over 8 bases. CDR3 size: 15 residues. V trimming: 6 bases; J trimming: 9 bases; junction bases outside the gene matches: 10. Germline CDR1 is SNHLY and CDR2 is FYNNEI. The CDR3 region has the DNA TGTGCCAGCAGAGAGGGGAGACAGGGGACTTCACCCCTCCACTTT. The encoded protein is CASREGRQGTSPLHF.

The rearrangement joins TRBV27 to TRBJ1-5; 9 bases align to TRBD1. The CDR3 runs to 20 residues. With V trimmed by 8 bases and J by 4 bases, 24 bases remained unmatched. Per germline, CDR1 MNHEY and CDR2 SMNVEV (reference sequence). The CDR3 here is CASVGNGTGTPFPKNQPQHF. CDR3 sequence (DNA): TGTGCCAGCGTGGGGAATGGGACAGGGACTCCCTTCCCTAAAAATCAGCCCCAGCATTTT.

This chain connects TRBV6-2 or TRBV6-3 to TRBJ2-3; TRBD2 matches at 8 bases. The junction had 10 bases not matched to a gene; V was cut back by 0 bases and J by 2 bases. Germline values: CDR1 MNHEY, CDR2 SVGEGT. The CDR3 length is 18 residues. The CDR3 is CASSYSFWTSNITDTQYF. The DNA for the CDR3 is TGTGCCAGCAGTTACTCCTTTTGGACTAGCAACATCACAGATACGCAGTATTTT.